These T cell receptor beta chains were read from a single sample in a study of T-cell memory formation after mild COVID-19. Using its own MiXCR run on the 5' RACE reads, TCRdb lists one record per CDR3 protein. The data contain 550,000 to 700,000 distinct CDR3 sequences, roughly 18% of them seen just once; the ten biggest clones take up about 12%. The sample comprised PBMCs or a T cell subset sorted from them (not recorded which). The receptor set was obtained from an adult woman who had mild COVID-19 (a few samples of this study predate the infection). Cell type and time point are not known. CDR3s include the opening cysteine and the closing phenylalanine or tryptophan. D genes are given only for firm matches. The listing skips clone size in some rows; elsewhere it reads once, few, many or a size class.

CDR3aa: CASSRYLAGDQDTQYF
CDR3nt: TGCGCCAGCAGCCGGTACTTAGCGGGAGATCAAGATACGCAGTATTTT
j_gene: TRBJ2-3
d_gene: TRBD2
v_gene: TRBV4-1
abundance: few

CDR3aa: CASSLSRSYEQYF
CDR3nt: TGTGCCAGCAGCTTATCTCGGTCTTACGAGCAGTACTTC
j_gene: TRBJ2-7
d_gene: NA
v_gene: TRBV7-2
abundance: many

CDR3aa: CASSGRQGRFPDTQYF
CDR3nt: TGTGCCAGCAGCGGGCGACAGGGAAGGTTCCCAGATACGCAGTATTTT
j_gene: TRBJ2-3
d_gene: TRBD1
v_gene: TRBV7-9
abundance: NA

CDR3aa: CASSSSGTRHNEQFF
CDR3nt: TGTGCCAGCAGCAGTAGCGGGACTCGCCACAATGAGCAGTTCTTC
j_gene: TRBJ2-1
d_gene: TRBD2
v_gene: TRBV9
abundance: few

CDR3aa: CAWSDGASYEQYF
CDR3nt: TGTGCCTGGAGTGACGGGGCCTCCTACGAGCAGTACTTC
j_gene: TRBJ2-7
d_gene: NA
v_gene: TRBV30
abundance: NA

CDR3aa: CASSLGWTVAQYF
CDR3nt: TGTGCCAGCAGTTTAGGATGGACAGTTGCGCAGTATTTT
j_gene: TRBJ2-3
d_gene: NA
v_gene: TRBV12-3/TRBV12-4
abundance: many

CDR3aa: CASSYGPSNTEAFF
CDR3nt: TGTGCCAGCAGTTATGGACCGAGTAACACTGAAGCTTTCTTT
j_gene: TRBJ1-1
d_gene: NA
v_gene: TRBV6-5
abundance: few

CDR3aa: CSVAKETQYF
CDR3nt: TGCAGCGTTGCTAAAGAGACCCAGTACTTC
j_gene: TRBJ2-5
d_gene: NA
v_gene: TRBV29-1
abundance: few

CDR3aa: CASGGLPSRITSPLHF
CDR3nt: TGTGCCAGTGGCGGTCTTCCGTCTAGGATTACTTCACCCCTCCACTTT
j_gene: TRBJ1-6
d_gene: NA
v_gene: TRBV6-1
abundance: NA

CDR3aa: CASSRGQGVTGELFF
CDR3nt: TGCGCCAGCAGTCGGGGACAGGGCGTCACCGGGGAGCTGTTTTTT
j_gene: TRBJ2-2
d_gene: TRBD1
v_gene: TRBV5-1
abundance: NA

CDR3aa: CSAGLAGPLGNEQFF
CDR3nt: TGCAGTGCCGGACTAGCGGGTCCCCTCGGGAATGAGCAGTTCTTC
j_gene: TRBJ2-1
d_gene: TRBD2
v_gene: TRBV20-1
abundance: few

CDR3aa: CASSPRTGYETQYF
CDR3nt: TGTGCCAGCAGTCCCCGGACAGGGTACGAGACCCAGTACTTC
j_gene: TRBJ2-5
d_gene: TRBD1
v_gene: TRBV12-3/TRBV12-4
abundance: NA

CDR3aa: CASSWAMSSGMGEQFF
CDR3nt: TGTGCCAGCAGTTGGGCTATGTCCAGCGGGATGGGAGAGCAGTTCTTC
j_gene: TRBJ2-1
d_gene: TRBD2
v_gene: TRBV6-2/TRBV6-3
abundance: few

CDR3aa: CASSTSTAHNEQFF
CDR3nt: TGTGCCAGCAGCACAAGTACAGCACACAATGAGCAGTTCTTC
j_gene: TRBJ2-1
d_gene: NA
v_gene: TRBV9
abundance: NA

CDR3aa: CASSFGTGVYEQYF
CDR3nt: TGTGCCAGCAGTTTTGGGACAGGGGTTTACGAGCAGTACTTC
j_gene: TRBJ2-7
d_gene: TRBD1
v_gene: TRBV27
abundance: many

CDR3aa: CASSSREGLYSNQPQHF
CDR3nt: TGTGCCAGTAGTTCCCGGGAGGGACTCTATAGCAATCAGCCCCAGCATTTT
j_gene: TRBJ1-5
d_gene: NA
v_gene: TRBV19
abundance: NA

CDR3aa: CASSLEPSSYEQYF
CDR3nt: TGCGCCAGCAGCTTGGAGCCGAGTTCCTACGAGCAGTACTTC
j_gene: TRBJ2-7
d_gene: NA
v_gene: TRBV5-1
abundance: NA

CDR3aa: CASSLAYLTGELFF
CDR3nt: TGTGCCAGCAGCTTAGCTTACCTCACCGGGGAGCTGTTTTTT
j_gene: TRBJ2-2
d_gene: NA
v_gene: TRBV7-9
abundance: NA

CDR3aa: CASSGGADGYGYTF
CDR3nt: TGTGCCAGCAGCGGGGGGGCGGATGGCTATGGCTACACCTTC
j_gene: TRBJ1-2
d_gene: NA
v_gene: TRBV9
abundance: NA

CDR3aa: CASSFLSGRGGTEAFF
CDR3nt: TGCGCCAGCAGCTTTTTATCGGGGCGCGGTGGCACTGAAGCTTTCTTT
j_gene: TRBJ1-1
d_gene: NA
v_gene: TRBV5-1
abundance: few

CDR3aa: CASSLITDTQYF
CDR3nt: TGTGCCAGCAGCCTGATCACAGATACGCAGTATTTT
j_gene: TRBJ2-3
d_gene: NA
v_gene: TRBV7-9
abundance: many

CDR3aa: CASSSAGRAYEQYF
CDR3nt: TGTGCCAGCAGCTCCGCCGGACGAGCCTACGAGCAGTACTTC
j_gene: TRBJ2-7
d_gene: NA
v_gene: TRBV7-6
abundance: few

CDR3aa: CASSQEGAVSSNEQFF
CDR3nt: TGTGCCAGCAGCCAAGAAGGGGCAGTGAGTTCCAATGAGCAGTTCTTC
j_gene: TRBJ2-1
d_gene: NA
v_gene: TRBV3-1
abundance: NA

CDR3aa: CASSPLREQYF
CDR3nt: TGCGCCAGCAGCCCCCTCCGAGAGCAGTACTTC
j_gene: TRBJ2-7
d_gene: NA
v_gene: TRBV5-1
abundance: NA

CDR3aa: CASSPSRVGEAFF
CDR3nt: TGTGCCAGCAGCCCCAGCAGGGTCGGTGAAGCTTTCTTT
j_gene: TRBJ1-1
d_gene: NA
v_gene: TRBV7-6
abundance: few

CDR3aa: CASSPRQGGDTQYF
CDR3nt: TGTGCCAGCTCCCCACGACAGGGGGGAGATACGCAGTATTTT
j_gene: TRBJ2-3
d_gene: TRBD1
v_gene: TRBV18
abundance: few

CDR3aa: CASSSPYSNQPQHF
CDR3nt: TGTGCCAGCAGTTCTCCCTATAGCAATCAGCCCCAGCATTTT
j_gene: TRBJ1-5
d_gene: NA
v_gene: TRBV7-9
abundance: NA

CDR3aa: CASSSSRTSGGLEDEQYF
CDR3nt: TGTGCCAGCAGTTCCTCCCGGACTAGCGGGGGGTTGGAGGACGAGCAGTACTTC
j_gene: TRBJ2-7
d_gene: TRBD2
v_gene: TRBV27
abundance: NA

CDR3aa: CASSLRTEPVYEQYF
CDR3nt: TGCGCCAGCAGCTTGAGGACAGAACCGGTCTACGAGCAGTACTTC
j_gene: TRBJ2-7
d_gene: NA
v_gene: TRBV5-1
abundance: few

CDR3aa: CASSLADNTDTQYF
CDR3nt: TGCGCCAGCAGCTTGGCGGATAACACAGATACGCAGTATTTT
j_gene: TRBJ2-3
d_gene: NA
v_gene: TRBV5-1
abundance: NA

CDR3aa: CATSKRTSGGASSYNEQFF
CDR3nt: TGTGCCACCAGCAAGAGGACTAGCGGGGGGGCTAGCTCCTACAATGAGCAGTTCTTC
j_gene: TRBJ2-1
d_gene: TRBD2
v_gene: TRBV15
abundance: NA

CDR3aa: CASSLPSSGVGDTQYF
CDR3nt: TGTGCCAGCAGCCTACCTTCTAGCGGGGTAGGAGATACGCAGTATTTT
j_gene: TRBJ2-3
d_gene: TRBD2
v_gene: TRBV13
abundance: NA

CDR3aa: CATSSRTGGREKLFF
CDR3nt: TGTGCCACCAGTTCTCGGACAGGGGGCCGGGAAAAACTGTTTTTT
j_gene: TRBJ1-4
d_gene: TRBD1
v_gene: TRBV15
abundance: few

CDR3aa: CASSPQQGQETQYF
CDR3nt: TGTGCCAGCTCACCACAACAGGGACAAGAGACCCAGTACTTC
j_gene: TRBJ2-5
d_gene: NA
v_gene: TRBV18
abundance: few

CDR3aa: CASSVSGANVLTF
CDR3nt: TGCGCCAGCAGCGTCTCTGGGGCCAACGTCCTGACTTTC
j_gene: TRBJ2-6
d_gene: NA
v_gene: TRBV5-1
abundance: many

CDR3aa: CASSQDPVLVSGETQYF
CDR3nt: TGCGCCAGCAGCCAAGATCCAGTTCTAGTGTCGGGGGAGACCCAGTACTTC
j_gene: TRBJ2-5
d_gene: NA
v_gene: TRBV4-3
abundance: few

CDR3aa: CSARPLRPTTVEQYF
CDR3nt: TGCAGTGCTAGACCCCTCCGGCCGACTACGGTGGAGCAGTACTTC
j_gene: TRBJ2-7
d_gene: NA
v_gene: TRBV20-1
abundance: few